This passage covers 20 T cell receptor beta chains from one sample sequenced in a study of cytomegalovirus exposure and HLA in healthy donors. A multiplex PCR was run with 60 Vbeta primers and 13 Jbeta primers. Method: immunoSEQ multiplex PCR; TCRdb's copy keeps in-frame clones and lacks some. The sample carries 150,000 to 200,000 clones, roughly 85% recorded once. The sequencing input was PBMCs. All receptors derive from a young man in good health and CMV-seropositive.

The chain recombines TRBV7-2 with TRBJ2-5, with TRBD2 matching over 10 bases. This CDR3 has 15 amino acids. After removal of 5 bases from V and 5 bases from J, the junction contained 8 bases not matched to a gene. Germline CDR1 is SGHTA and CDR2 is FQGNSA. The CDR3 protein is CASSPERGGGETQYF. CDR3 nucleotides: TGTGCCAGCAGCCCAGAGCGGGGGGGCGGCGAGACCCAGTACTTC. Drawing the rest from reference TRBV7-2 and TRBJ2-5, the complete variable domain is GAGVSQSPSNKVTEKGKDVELRCDPISGHTALYWYRQSLGQGLEFLIYFQGNSAPDKSGLPSDRFSAERTGGSVSTLTIQRTQQEDSAVYLCASSPERGGGETQYFGPGTRLLVL.

This chain joins TRBV9 and TRBJ2-3, with 10 positions matching TRBD2. J gave up 6 bases and V 4 bases, and 17 bases lay outside the gene matches. CDR3 length equals 18 residues. Looked up from germline, CDR1 is SGDLS and CDR2 is YYNGEE. CDR3: CASSRSGMLAGVGDTQYF. In DNA, the CDR3 is TGTGCCAGCAGCAGGAGCGGTATGCTAGCGGGGGTTGGGGATACGCAGTATTTT. Full variable domain (rest looked up from reference TRBV9 and TRBJ2-3): DSGVTQTPKHLITATGQRVTLRCSPRSGDLSVYWYQQSLDQGLQFLIQYYNGEERAKGNILERFSAQQFPDLHSELNLSSLELGDSALYFCASSRSGMLAGVGDTQYFGPGTRLTVL.

This rearrangement joins TRBV27 to TRBJ1-2; D perhaps matches TRBD1 (5 bases). Per the germline V gene, CDR1 is MNHEY and CDR2 is SMNVEV (reference sequence). The V end was cut by 2 bases, the J end by 8 bases, with 18 bases between. The CDR3 contains 15 residues. The CDR3 DNA sequence: TGTGCCAGCAGTTTAAGGTCCCAGGGATTGAACGGCTACACCTTC. It yields the protein CASSLRSQGLNGYTF.

This clone was observed once. The chain couples TRBV15 to TRBJ1-4; weak D call: TRBD1 (5 bases). Germline V gives CDR1 LNHNV, CDR2 YYDKDF (reference sequence). The CDR3 covers 19 residues. The V end lost 0 bases, the J end lost 0 bases, and 17 bases lay between the germline ends. The CDR3 nucleotides are TGTGCCACCAGCAGAGATCGGAGGGGAATCGACGCAACTAATGAAAAACTGTTTTTT. It is translated as CATSRDRRGIDATNEKLFF. Drawing the rest from reference TRBV15 and TRBJ1-4, the complete variable domain is DAMVIQNPRYQVTQFGKPVTLSCSQTLNHNVMYWYQQKSSQAPKLLFHYYDKDFNNEADTPDNFQSRRPNTSFCFLDIRSPGLGDTAMYLCATSRDRRGIDATNEKLFFGSGTQLSVL.

The chain is built from TRBV19 and TRBJ2-5, with TRBD1 matching over 7 bases. With the DNA end fitting TRBJ2-7 better, the J assignment may be wrong. In germline, CDR1 is LNHDA, CDR2 SQIVND (reference sequence). The CDR3 covers 14 residues. Here the CDR3 reads CASNPGGPAYEQYF. In DNA form, the CDR3 reads TGTGCCAGTAATCCAGGGGGTCCAGCCTACGAGCAGTACTTC.

This clone was counted once. The chain links TRBV19 to TRBJ2-1; perhaps TRBD2 as D (5 bases). Trimming cost V 5 bases and J 7 bases, with 12 bases left between them. The CDR3 covers 13 residues. Germline-derived CDR1 and CDR2 are LNHDA and SQIVND (reference sequence). Here the CDR3 reads CASSLSRGNEQFF. The DNA for the CDR3 is TGTGCCAGTAGTCTCTCAAGAGGGAATGAGCAGTTCTTC.

V is TRBV5-6 and J is TRBJ1-2; D unresolved. V was cut by 3 bases and J by 5 bases, with 14 bases left in between. There are 14 residues in the CDR3. Germline loops: CDR1 SGHDT, CDR2 YYEEEE. The CDR3 coding sequence is TGTGCCAGCAGCTACGGACTTACTAGATATGGCTACACCTTC. This encodes CASSYGLTRYGYTF.

The rearrangement links TRBV5-1 to TRBJ2-7; D perhaps matches TRBD2 (6 bases). From germline, CDR1 is SGHRS and CDR2 YFSETQ. This CDR3 contains 14 residues. The ends were cut back, 0 bases at V and 2 bases at J, with 9 bases in the middle. CDR3 region: CASSLVGGTYEQYF. CDR3 sequence (DNA): TGCGCCAGCAGCTTGGTTGGCGGGACCTACGAGCAGTACTTC.

The chain combines TRBV20-1 with TRBJ1-1; D remains unclear. The germline V gene has CDR1 DFQATT and CDR2 SNEGSKA (reference sequence). This CDR3 has 11 residues. CDR3 sequence reads: CSPGRNTEAFF. The CDR3 DNA reads TGCAGCCCTGGGAGGAACACTGAAGCTTTCTTT.

This chain joins TRBV7-2 and TRBJ2-7; D unclear. In germline, CDR1 is SGHTA, CDR2 FQGNSA. Between the trimmed V and J ends, which lost 5 bases and 2 bases, there was a span of 16 bases. This CDR3 has 15 amino acids. The CDR3 DNA sequence: TGTGCCAGCAGCACGACTGTAAGCAGCGCCTACGAGCAGTACTTC. Protein product: CASSTTVSSAYEQYF.

This clone turned up a few times. The chain joins TRBV5-4 to TRBJ1-1; TRBD1 is a possible D gene (5 bases). Per germline, CDR1 SGHNT and CDR2 YYREEE (reference sequence). The CDR3 has 15 amino acids. V shed 1 base and J shed 1 base, with 11 bases lying between them. CDR3 loop: CASSLPREGNTEAFF. The CDR3 DNA sequence: TGTGCCAGCAGCTTGCCCAGGGAGGGGAACACTGAAGCTTTCTTT.

The rearrangement uses TRBV30 and TRBJ1-4; 7 bases fit TRBD1. Germline V gene data show CDR1 as GTSNPN and CDR2 as SVGIG (reference sequence). Losses at the gene ends were 1 base for V and 4 bases for J; bases not matched to a gene: 6. The CDR3 has 15 residues. CDR3 nucleotide sequence: TGTGCCTGGAGTGCACTGGGACAGTTTAATGAAAAACTGTTTTTT. Translation gives CAWSALGQFNEKLFF.

This sequence joins TRBV5-1 and TRBJ2-7, with 10 bases that match TRBD2. Germline lookup yields CDR1 SGHRS and CDR2 YFSETQ. There are 17 residues in the CDR3. Trimming at V came to 0 bases and at J to 0 bases, leaving 6 bases not matched to a gene. The CDR3 spells CASSLASGGGYSYEQYF. CDR3 coding DNA: TGCGCCAGCAGCTTGGCTAGCGGGGGCGGTTACTCCTACGAGCAGTACTTC.

The chain employs TRBV7-6 and TRBJ2-1, with D possibly being TRBD1 (6 bases). V dropped 4 bases and J dropped 2 bases, with 24 bases sitting between them. This CDR3 contains 19 residues. Per the germline V gene, CDR1 is SGHVS and CDR2 is FNYEAQ. CDR3 DNA: TGTGCCAGCAGCTGGGGTCATAAACGGCAGGGGCTGGCCTACAATGAGCAGTTCTTC. Its translation: CASSWGHKRQGLAYNEQFF.

The chain employs TRBV5-1 and TRBJ1-1; D gene unclear. Trimming stripped 4 bases from V and 1 base from J, with 11 bases between. Germline V gene data show CDR1 as SGHRS and CDR2 as YFSETQ. CDR3 size: 14 residues. The CDR3 DNA sequence: TGCGCCAGCAGCCTAAGACACCAGAACACTGAAGCTTTCTTT. Translating gives CASSLRHQNTEAFF.

This clone was recorded a few times. This chain uses TRBV6-6 with TRBJ2-7; 7 bases match TRBD2. Per germline, CDR1 MNHNY and CDR2 SVGAGI (reference sequence). The CDR3 has 14 residues. Losses at the gene ends were 2 bases for V and 4 bases for J; bases not matched to a gene: 5. This CDR3 reads CASSYPGGRYEQYF. The CDR3 nucleotides are TGTGCCAGCAGTTACCCGGGGGGACGGTACGAGCAGTACTTC.

The rearrangement uses TRBV19 and TRBJ1-1; tentatively, D is TRBD1 (6 bases). This CDR3 has 18 residues. V was pared by 5 bases and J by 1 base, with 23 bases between. Per the germline V gene, CDR1 is LNHDA and CDR2 is SQIVND (reference sequence). The CDR3 reads CASSPTERGRGWNTEAFF. The CDR3 nucleotides are TGTGCCAGTAGTCCCACGGAGCGGGGGCGCGGATGGAACACTGAAGCTTTCTTT.

The chain carries TRBV7-8 and TRBJ2-2, with a possible D match to TRBD1 (5 bases). CDR1 is SGHVS and CDR2 is FQNEAQ in the germline V gene. The CDR3 runs 16 residues. The germline V and J ends were trimmed by 5 bases and 7 bases, with 20 bases remaining between them. CDR3 nucleotides: TGTGCCAGCAGCGCGGACATGGCCACATATGGCGGGGAGCTGTTTTTT. It codes for CASSADMATYGGELFF.

For this clone: At the DNA level, this CDR3 is encoded by other sequences in the same sample as well. The chain links TRBV5-1 to TRBJ2-5, with 7 bases matching TRBD1. The CDR3 is 14 amino acids. Germline V gene data show CDR1 as SGHRS and CDR2 as YFSETQ. Trimming took 2 bases from V and 4 from J; bases not matched to a gene: 5. The CDR3 DNA follows: TGCGCCAGCAGCTTATCGACAGGGCGAGAGACCCAGTACTTC. Its protein product is CASSLSTGRETQYF.

V gene TRBV6-5 combines with J gene TRBJ2-1, with D perhaps TRBD2 (5 bases). CDR1 MNHEY and CDR2 SVGAGI come from the germline V gene. The CDR3 has 15 amino acids. Trimming took 1 base from V and 8 from J, leaving 15 bases between them. This CDR3 reads CASSYYLRGPDEQFF. The CDR3 nucleotides read TGTGCCAGCAGTTACTACCTCCGGGGTCCGGATGAGCAGTTCTTC.